These 20 T cell receptor beta chains came from one sample sequenced in a study of response to subunit inactivated influenza vaccine. TCRdb independently ran MiXCR on the RT-PCR reads; one entry per CDR3 protein. Among over 800,000 distinct CDR3 sequences listed, about 20% were seen once. Sequencing used PBMCs from blood, obtained 5 to 6 days after vaccination. The receptors originated from a man aged 50 to 59 who received an inactivated influenza vaccine.

The chain couples TRBV20-1 to TRBJ2-5; TRBD1 aligns across 7 bases. The V and J ends lost 2 bases and 2 bases, in that order; junction bases with no gene match: 2. The CDR3 runs to 13 residues. CDR1 and CDR2 from the germline V gene are DFQATT and SNEGSKA (reference sequence). The CDR3 here is CSARPTGQETQYF. The CDR3 region has the DNA TGCAGTGCTAGACCGACAGGGCAAGAGACCCAGTACTTC.

In this sample, this clonotype turned up a few times. This sequence joins TRBV20-1 and TRBJ1-4, with D possibly matching TRBD1 (5 bases). Trimming removed 3 bases at V and 3 bases at J, with 14 bases between. CDR3 length equals 15 residues. CDR1 is DFQATT, CDR2 SNEGSKA, per germline (reference sequence). The CDR3 DNA is TGCAGTGCTAGGGAACCGGGACGGTCTAATGAAAAACTGTTTTTT. Its translation is CSAREPGRSNEKLFF.

This clonotype was recorded many times. The chain links TRBV4-3 to TRBJ1-3; TRBD1 might be the D (6 bases). Per germline, CDR1 LGHNA and CDR2 YSLEER. V was pared by 6 bases and J by 0 bases, with 15 bases between. The CDR3 has 16 residues. The CDR3 DNA reads TGCGCCAGCAGTTCGTCAACAGGGTCCTCTGGAAACACCATATATTTT. It specifies CASSSSTGSSGNTIYF.

This clonotype was seen many times. The chain recombines TRBV5-1 with TRBJ1-1; 7 bases map to TRBD1. CDR1 is SGHRS and CDR2 is YFSETQ in the germline V gene. CDR3 size: 17 residues. The ends lost 4 bases at V and 0 bases at J; junction bases unmatched: 12. CDR3 amino acids: CASSPRIWTGMNTEAFF. CDR3 DNA sequence: TGCGCCAGCAGCCCTAGAATCTGGACAGGAATGAACACTGAAGCTTTCTTT.

The J gene is TRBJ1-1, the V gene TRBV6-1; the D gene is possibly TRBD1 (5 bases). The germline V gene encodes CDR1 MNHNS and CDR2 SASEGT. Trimming cost V 8 bases and J 1 base, with 17 bases left between them. This CDR3 region has 15 residues. The CDR3 protein is CASASTSRANTEAFF. In DNA form, the CDR3 reads TGTGCCAGCGCCAGTACGTCCAGGGCGAACACTGAAGCTTTCTTT.

This rearrangement joins TRBV28 to TRBJ2-2, with D possibly being TRBD2 (5 bases). The CDR3 length is 14 residues. V was pared by 3 bases and J by 6 bases, with 11 bases between. The germline CDR1 and CDR2 sequences are MDHEN and SYDVKM. The CDR3 coding sequence is TGTGCCAGCAGTTTTTTGAGGGCCTCCGGGGAGCTGTTTTTT. This sequence encodes CASSFLRASGELFF.

This clonotype was observed at least ten times. The chain combines TRBV5-6 with TRBJ2-7, with a tentative D call TRBD1 (6 bases). From germline, CDR1 is SGHDT and CDR2 YYEEEE. This CDR3 has 12 amino acids. The germline V and J ends were trimmed by 4 bases and 4 bases, with 9 bases remaining between them. The CDR3 nucleotides are TGTGCCAGCAGCCGCGGACAGTACGAGCAGTACTTC. It yields the protein CASSRGQYEQYF.

This clonotype has at least ten counts. The chain uses TRBV12-3 or TRBV12-4 and TRBJ2-7, with TRBD2 identical over 8 bases. J lost 5 bases, V lost 4 bases, and 7 bases had no gene match. The CDR3 is made up of 14 amino acids. CDR3 residues: CASSSGTRSNEQYF. CDR3 sequence (DNA): TGTGCCAGCAGTTCCGGGACTAGGTCCAACGAGCAGTACTTC.

This clonotype occurred a few times. The V and J genes are TRBV7-8 and TRBJ2-1, with TRBD2 matching 12 bases. The germline CDR1 and CDR2 sequences are SGHVS and FQNEAQ. The V gene end was trimmed by 4 bases and the J gene end by 3 bases; junction bases not matched to a gene: 10. CDR3 length equals 18 residues. In DNA form, the CDR3 reads TGTGCCAGCAGCTCGATTCTAGCGGGGGGGCTTTTCTACAATGAGCAGTTCTTC. Translation: CASSSILAGGLFYNEQFF.

A few counts support this clonotype. The V gene is TRBV2, the J gene TRBJ2-1; 13 bases align to TRBD2. CDR3 length equals 16 residues. In germline, CDR1 is SNHLY, CDR2 FYNNEI. Trimming at V came to 6 bases and at J to 3 bases, leaving 5 bases not matched to a gene. CDR3 nucleotides: TGTGCCAGCAGGACTAGCGGGAGGCCTGTCTACAATGAGCAGTTCTTC. Translation: CASRTSGRPVYNEQFF.

In this sample, this clonotype turned up a few times. J is TRBJ1-2 and V is TRBV7-9, with D unresolved. V lost 2 bases to trimming and J lost 4 bases, with 11 bases between them. In germline, CDR1 is SEHNR, CDR2 FQNEAQ (reference sequence). The CDR3 has 14 residues. CDR3 in DNA: TGTGCCAGCAGCTTATCCAGTCACCCCTATGGCTACACCTTC. Amino acid sequence: CASSLSSHPYGYTF.

The chain has TRBV2 and TRBJ2-7; 7 bases match TRBD1. In germline, CDR1 is SNHLY, CDR2 FYNNEI. Trimming cost V 4 bases and J 4 bases; bases outside gene matches: 4. The length of the CDR3 is 13 residues. CDR3 nucleotide sequence: TGTGCCAGCAGTGTCAGGACAGGATACGAGCAGTACTTC. Its translation: CASSVRTGYEQYF.

Only a few counts were recorded for this clonotype. This chain connects TRBV7-2 to TRBJ2-5; D perhaps matches TRBD1 (7 bases). The CDR3 loop spans 15 amino acids. Deletions cut 5 bases from V and 1 base from J, with 14 bases between. From germline, CDR1 is SGHTA and CDR2 FQGNSA. DNA of the CDR3: TGTGCCAGCAGCCCCCGGAGGGGGCGCCAAGAGACCCAGTACTTC. This encodes CASSPRRGRQETQYF.

The gene calls are TRBV4-1 and TRBJ2-1; D gene uncertain. Germline CDR1 MGHRA, CDR2 YSYEKL. V was shortened by 0 bases and J by 6 bases, with 15 bases between the two germline ends. The CDR3 contains 16 residues. The DNA of the CDR3 is TGCGCCAGCAGCCAAGATAGGGATTGGTGGGGCAATGAGCAGTTCTTC. The encoded protein is CASSQDRDWWGNEQFF.

The table lists this clonotype with a few counts. V is TRBV29-1 and J is TRBJ1-2, with 8 bases fitting TRBD1. V shed 2 bases, J shed 4 bases, and the junction held 6 bases outside the gene matches. Germline CDR1 SQVTM, CDR2 ANQGSEA. This CDR3 region has 14 residues. The CDR3 region is CSVELGQDFYGYTF. CDR3 in DNA: TGCAGCGTTGAATTGGGACAGGACTTCTATGGCTACACCTTC.

Turning to this clonotype: Compared with germline, one end of the junction differs, possibly owing to a read error. The chain joins TRBV24-1 to TRBJ1-4; 8 bases are shared with TRBD1. The CDR3 extends over 15 amino acids. CDR1 KGHDR and CDR2 SFDVKD come from the germline V gene. This chain's CDR3 is CATSVLVRGLEKLFF. The CDR3 DNA reads as TGTGCCACCAGTGTTTTGGTCAGGGGGCTAGAAAAACTGTTTTTT.

The chain employs TRBV7-9 and TRBJ2-2, with D perhaps being TRBD1 or TRBD2 (5 bases each). The CDR3 has 13 amino acids. The V end was cut by 4 bases, the J end by 5 bases, with 8 bases between. The V gene's germline CDR1 is SEHNR and CDR2 FQNEAQ (reference sequence). The CDR3 bases are TGTGCCAGCAGCTGGGGGATGACCGGGGAGCTGTTTTTT. Translation gives CASSWGMTGELFF.

The chain uses TRBV5-1 and TRBJ2-5, with 9 bases lining up with TRBD1. There are 16 residues in the CDR3. From germline, CDR1 is SGHRS and CDR2 YFSETQ. V was clipped by 2 bases and J by 1 base; unmatched bases: 6. The CDR3 nucleotides read TGCGCCAGCAGCTTCCCTTCGACAGGGGGCCAAGAGACCCAGTACTTC. Its protein product is CASSFPSTGGQETQYF.

This clonotype was counted only a few times. The gene calls are TRBV20-1 and TRBJ2-2; 8 bases map to TRBD2. The V and J ends lost 5 bases and 3 bases, in that order; junction bases with no gene match: 2. CDR3 size: 13 residues. Germline V gene data show CDR1 as DFQATT and CDR2 as SNEGSKA (reference sequence). The CDR3 DNA reads as TGCAGTGCTTCGGGACTAGACACCGGGGAGCTGTTTTTT. Protein product: CSASGLDTGELFF.

This chain joins TRBV20-1 and TRBJ1-2; D not resolved. Between the trimmed V and J ends, which lost 6 bases and 5 bases, there was a span of 7 bases. Germline V gene data show CDR1 as DFQATT and CDR2 as SNEGSKA (reference sequence). The CDR3 runs 10 residues. In DNA form, the CDR3 reads TGCAGTGCCAGAATTTATGGCTACACCTTC. Translation gives CSARIYGYTF.